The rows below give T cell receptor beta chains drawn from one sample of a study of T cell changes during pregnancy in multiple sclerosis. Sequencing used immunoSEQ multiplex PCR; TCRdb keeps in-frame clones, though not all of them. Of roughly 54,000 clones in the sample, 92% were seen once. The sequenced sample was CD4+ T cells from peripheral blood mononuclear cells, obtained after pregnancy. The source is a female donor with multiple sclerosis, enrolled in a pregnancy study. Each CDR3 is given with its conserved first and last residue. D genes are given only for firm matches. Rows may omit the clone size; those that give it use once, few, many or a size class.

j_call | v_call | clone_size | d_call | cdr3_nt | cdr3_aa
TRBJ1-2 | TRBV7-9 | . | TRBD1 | TGTGCCAGCAGTAATACAGGGGGCCTGGGCTACACCTTC | CASSNTGGLGYTF
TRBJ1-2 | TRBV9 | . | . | TGTGCCAGCAGCGTAGCCGCACAGGGACATGGCTACACCTTC | CASSVAAQGHGYTF
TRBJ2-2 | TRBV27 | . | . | TGTGCCAGCAGTCCTTTGGGCGCCTCCACCGGGGAGCTGTTTTTT | CASSPLGASTGELFF
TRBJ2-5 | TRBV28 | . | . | TGTGCCAGCAGTTTATGGGGCAGGGCTGAGACCCAGTACTTC | CASSLWGRAETQYF
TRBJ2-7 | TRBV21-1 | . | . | TGTGCCAGCATCCAGCTAGCGGGGAACACCTACGAGCAGTACTTC | CASIQLAGNTYEQYF
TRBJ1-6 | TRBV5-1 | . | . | TGCGCCAGCAGCTTGATGGGGAGCTCCTATAATTCACCCCTCCACTTT | CASSLMGSSYNSPLHF
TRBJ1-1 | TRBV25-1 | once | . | TGTGCCAGCAGTGGAAGACAGATAGAGGCTGAAGCTTTCTTT | CASSGRQIEAEAFF
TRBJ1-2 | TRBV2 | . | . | TGTGCCAGCAGACTGTTGGGGAGTGGGTACTATGGCTACACCTTC | CASRLLGSGYYGYTF
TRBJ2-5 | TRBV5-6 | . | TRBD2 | TGTGCCAGCAGCTTCCCCGGGACTAGCGGGGTGGAGACCCAGTACTTC | CASSFPGTSGVETQYF
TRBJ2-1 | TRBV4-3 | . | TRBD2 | TGCGCCAGCAGCCAAGAACCGGGGCTAGCGGGGGGGGGTGAGCAGTTCTTC | CASSQEPGLAGGGEQFF
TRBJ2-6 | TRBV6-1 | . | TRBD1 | TGTGCCAGCAGAATGGACAGGTCTGGGGCCAACGTCCTGACTTTC | CASRMDRSGANVLTF
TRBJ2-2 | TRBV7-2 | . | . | TGTGCCAGCAGCTTTCTGGGGACTCGAGGGACGAACACCGGGGAGCTGTTTTTT | CASSFLGTRGTNTGELFF
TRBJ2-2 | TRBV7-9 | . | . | TGTGCCAGCAGCATGGACATCGGGGAGCTGTTTTTT | CASSMDIGELFF
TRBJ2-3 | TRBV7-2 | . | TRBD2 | TGTGCCAGCAGTTACCAGAGCGGGGGGGCCAAAGATACGCAGTATTTT | CASSYQSGGAKDTQYF